The 22 T cell receptor beta chains below were found in one sample sequenced in a study of cytotoxic CD8 clonotypes in ibrutinib-treated CLL. The assay was immunoSEQ multiplex PCR, and TCRdb's table has in-frame clones only and misses some. This table has approximately 70,000 clones, approximately 90% appearing once. The source material was PBMCs, sampled after 12 months of ibrutinib treatment. These TCRs come from a human donor with chronic lymphocytic leukemia.

The chain recombines TRBV11-2 with TRBJ2-1, with no clear D. Germline V lookup: CDR1 SGHAT, CDR2 FQNNGV. There are 15 residues in the CDR3. V was pared by 4 bases and J by 2 bases, with 12 bases between. CDR3 sequence: CASSWRAITYNEQFF. The CDR3 DNA reads TGTGCCAGCAGCTGGAGAGCGATCACCTACAATGAGCAGTTCTTC.

This clone has a single count. The chain links TRBV18 to TRBJ1-4; 7 positions agree with TRBD1. Germline V CDR1 and CDR2: KGHSH, LQKENI. With 6 bases clipped from V and 4 bases from J, the junction kept 5 bases outside the gene matches. This CDR3 comprises 14 residues. Here the CDR3 reads CASSEQGNNEKLFF. The CDR3 DNA reads TGTGCCAGCTCCGAACAGGGGAATAATGAAAAACTGTTTTTT.

This sequence joins TRBV29-1 and TRBJ2-2; 7 bases are a match to TRBD1. V gave up 2 bases and J gave up 6 bases; unmatched junction bases: 9. Germline values: CDR1 SQVTM, CDR2 ANQGSEA. The CDR3 length is 15 residues. CDR3 DNA: TGCAGCGTTGAAAAGAGGGGGCCAAATCCCGGGGAGCTGTTTTTT. Translating it yields CSVEKRGPNPGELFF.

The rearrangement links TRBV28 to TRBJ2-7; D gene ambiguous. The CDR3 covers 15 residues. Germline CDR1 and CDR2: MDHEN and SYDVKM. Between the trimmed V and J ends, which lost 6 bases and 9 bases, there was a span of 24 bases. The CDR3 spells CASRPGPTLLRGQYF. CDR3 coding DNA: TGTGCCAGCAGACCTGGACCCACTCTTCTACGAGGGCAGTACTTC.

The chain is built from TRBV29-1 and TRBJ2-1; 8 bases match TRBD2. Losses at the gene ends were 7 bases for V and 7 bases for J; bases not matched to a gene: 0. There are 10 residues in the CDR3. Per germline, CDR1 SQVTM and CDR2 ANQGSEA. CDR3 amino acids: CSGGGNEQFF. As DNA, the CDR3 is TGCAGCGGCGGGGGGAATGAGCAGTTCTTC.

The V gene is TRBV11-2, the J gene TRBJ2-4, with TRBD1 matching over 8 bases. In germline, CDR1 is SGHAT, CDR2 FQNNGV. The CDR3 has 15 residues. V shed 5 bases and J 5 bases; nucleotides not matched to a gene: 8. The CDR3: CASSVNGQGQNIQYF. The CDR3 coding sequence is TGTGCCAGCAGCGTCAACGGACAGGGTCAAAACATTCAGTACTTC.

Here the CDR3 DNA reads TGTGCTAGTGGTTTCTTCGACAGGGCAAGCTCTGGGGCCAACGTCCTGACTTTC. This gives the protein CASGFFDRASSGANVLTF. The genes are TRBV12-5 and TRBJ2-6; 7 positions agree with TRBD1. This CDR3 is 18 amino acids long. CDR1 is LGHNT, CDR2 FRNRAP, per germline. V shed 3 bases and J 0 bases; nucleotides not matched to a gene: 8.

The chain carries TRBV28 and TRBJ1-5; maybe TRBD1 (6 bases). CDR1 is MDHEN and CDR2 is SYDVKM in the germline V gene. The CDR3 loop spans 15 amino acids. V gave up 6 bases and J gave up 2 bases, with 14 bases separating them. CDR3 sequence: CASRPQGHGNQPQHF. CDR3 nucleotide sequence: TGTGCCAGCAGACCACAGGGTCATGGCAATCAGCCCCAGCATTTT.

This chain connects TRBV28 to TRBJ1-1; D perhaps matches TRBD1 (5 bases). Germline CDR1 is MDHEN and CDR2 is SYDVKM. Trimming shortened V by 8 bases and J by 5 bases, and 15 bases separated the two germline ends. This CDR3 has 13 residues. The CDR3 nucleotides are TGTGCCAGCGCTACCCTCAGGGAGACTGAAGCTTTCTTT. It specifies CASATLRETEAFF.

The chain employs TRBV4-1 and TRBJ1-5, with 8 bases that match TRBD1. Germline V CDR1 and CDR2: MGHRA, YSYEKL. The junction had 4 bases not matched to a gene; V was cut back by 4 bases and J by 2 bases. There are 15 residues in the CDR3. The CDR3 is CASSPTGAGNQPQHF. For the CDR3, the DNA is TGCGCCAGCAGCCCGACAGGGGCCGGCAATCAGCCCCAGCATTTT.

The chain has TRBV15 and TRBJ1-5; no clear D. The CDR3 covers 16 residues. Germline loops: CDR1 LNHNV, CDR2 YYDKDF (reference sequence). V was clipped by 1 base and J by 0 bases, with 10 bases between them. This chain's CDR3 is CATSRGQELSNQPQHF. The CDR3 DNA is TGTGCCACCAGCAGAGGTCAGGAACTTAGCAATCAGCCCCAGCATTTT.

The rearrangement uses TRBV7-2 and TRBJ1-1; D uncertain. Germline V gives CDR1 SGHTA, CDR2 FQGNSA. CDR3 length equals 12 residues. The germline V and J ends were trimmed by 5 bases and 6 bases, with 10 bases remaining between them. CDR3 in amino acids: CASSIHAAEAFF. The CDR3 DNA follows: TGTGCCAGCAGCATTCATGCGGCTGAAGCTTTCTTT.

The DNA of the CDR3 is TGTGCCAGCAGTTTATTGAGTTATTCTTTGGGAAAAGGTTCCCAGCCCCAGCATTTT. Residues: CASSLLSYSLGKGSQPQHF. The chain employs TRBV28 and TRBJ1-5; D is undetermined. The CDR3 spans 19 residues. Trimming pared 1 base from V and 7 bases from J, leaving 26 bases between. CDR1 and CDR2 (germline): MDHEN, SYDVKM. Full variable domain (rest looked up from reference TRBV28 and TRBJ1-5): DVKVTQSSRYLVKRTGEKVFLECVQDMDHENMFWYRQDPGLGLRLIYFSYDVKMKEKGDIPEGYSVSREKKERFSLILESASTNQTSMYLCASSLLSYSLGKGSQPQHFGDGTRLSIL.

V is TRBV6-5 and J is TRBJ1-5, with D unresolved. Germline V CDR1 and CDR2: MNHEY, SVGAGI. V was trimmed by 3 bases and J by 3 bases, leaving 12 bases between them. The CDR3 totals 15 residues. CDR3: CASSYNQADNQPQHF. The CDR3 coding sequence is TGTGCCAGCAGTTATAATCAGGCAGACAATCAGCCCCAGCATTTT.

J is TRBJ2-2 and V is TRBV7-2, with 9 nucleotides matching TRBD2. V gave up 3 bases and J gave up 4 bases; unmatched junction bases: 9. Looked up from germline, CDR1 is SGHTA and CDR2 is FQGNSA. This CDR3 has 17 amino acids. CDR3 DNA: TGTGCCAGCAGCTTGAAGTTAGCGGGAGCCCGCACCGGGGAGCTGTTTTTT. Translated: CASSLKLAGARTGELFF.

The chain recombines TRBV6-1 with TRBJ1-5; 10 bases are a match to TRBD1. CDR3 length equals 17 residues. Looked up from germline, CDR1 is MNHNS and CDR2 is SASEGT. The J segment lost 2 bases and the V segment lost 2 bases, leaving 6 bases of the junction unmatched. In nucleotides, the CDR3 is TGTGCCAGCAGTGAACTAGGGACAGGGGTTGGCAATCAGCCCCAGCATTTT. This sequence encodes CASSELGTGVGNQPQHF.

This clone appeared a single time. V usage is TRBV28 and J usage is TRBJ2-7; no firm D call. The CDR3 spans 13 residues. Per germline, CDR1 MDHEN and CDR2 SYDVKM. The V gene lost 3 bases and the J gene lost 5 bases, with 11 bases spanning the gap. The CDR3 sequence is CASSFLVPHEQYF. CDR3 coding DNA: TGTGCCAGCAGTTTTCTGGTACCGCACGAGCAGTACTTC. The complete variable domain, with remaining parts taken from reference TRBV28 and TRBJ2-7, reads DVKVTQSSRYLVKRTGEKVFLECVQDMDHENMFWYRQDPGLGLRLIYFSYDVKMKEKGDIPEGYSVSREKKERFSLILESASTNQTSMYLCASSFLVPHEQYFGPGTRLTVT.

The chain recombines TRBV10-3 with TRBJ2-7; D might be TRBD2 (7 bases). The CDR3 has 12 amino acids. The V end lost 2 bases, the J end lost 7 bases, and 9 bases lay between the germline ends. Germline loops: CDR1 ENHRY, CDR2 SYGVKD. CDR3 in DNA: TGTGCCATCAGTGAGGAGGGGGGGGAGCAGTACTTC. Protein product: CAISEEGGEQYF.

The chain couples TRBV11-1 to TRBJ1-1, with TRBD1 as a possible D gene (6 bases). Per the germline V gene, CDR1 is SGHAT and CDR2 is FQDESV (reference sequence). There are 16 residues in the CDR3. V was pared by 1 base and J by 4 bases, with 16 bases between. CDR3 nucleotide sequence: TGTGCCAGCAGCTTAGGGCGTTGGGGGCCCCTCACTGAAGCTTTCTTT. It specifies CASSLGRWGPLTEAFF.

The chain has TRBV4-3 and TRBJ1-1; maybe TRBD1 (5 bases). V lost 0 bases to trimming and J lost 1 base, with 12 bases between them. This CDR3 region has 16 residues. Germline V gives CDR1 LGHNA, CDR2 YSLEER. CDR3 nucleotide sequence: TGCGCCAGCAGCCAAGACAGGGCGGCCCCGAACACTGAAGCTTTCTTT. This gives the protein CASSQDRAAPNTEAFF.

The chain carries TRBV5-6 and TRBJ1-5; 9 bases match TRBD1. V lost 3 bases, J lost 6 bases, and 7 bases stayed unmatched. Germline CDR1 is SGHDT and CDR2 is YYEEEE. This CDR3 has 15 amino acids. The CDR3 sequence: CASSWGQGVFQPQHF. The CDR3 nucleotides are TGTGCCAGCAGCTGGGGACAGGGAGTTTTTCAGCCCCAGCATTTT.

The chain recombines TRBV27 with TRBJ2-7; 10 bases agree with TRBD2. CDR1 is MNHEY and CDR2 is SMNVEV in the germline V gene (reference sequence). V was pared by 5 bases and J by 1 base, with 5 bases of the junction left unmatched. This CDR3 region has 15 residues. The chain's CDR3 is CASSLRTSGSYEQYF. The CDR3 DNA sequence: TGTGCCAGCAGTCTAAGGACTAGCGGTTCCTACGAGCAGTACTTC.